A selection of T cell receptor beta chains follows, all from one sample in a study of blood T cell repertoires in COVID-19. Some clones are missing from TCRdb's copy, which holds only in-frame ones; the method was immunoSEQ multiplex PCR. This sample has some 210,000 clones, with around 86% found just once. Sequencing used peripheral blood. The receptors stem from a man aged 55 to 70 who had recovered from COVID-19. CDR3s include the opening cysteine and the closing phenylalanine or tryptophan. The D gene is left open where the match is weak. Size values are once, few and many counts, or a class for expanded clones, and some rows have none.

clone size	D gene	V gene	J gene	CDR3 DNA	CDR3 protein
.	TRBD1	TRBV5-1	TRBJ2-2	TGCGCCAGCAGCCCACTAGGACAGGCTAATACGAACACCGGGGAGCTGTTTTTT	CASSPLGQANTNTGELFF
.	.	TRBV18	TRBJ2-5	TGTGCCAGCTCACCACCCTCGAGGGGGGGACCCCAAGAGACCCAGTACTTC	CASSPPSRGGPQETQYF
.	.	TRBV4-3	TRBJ2-6	TGCGCCAGCAGCCGGCAGGGGACTGGGGCCAACGTCCTGACTTTC	CASSRQGTGANVLTF
.	TRBD2	TRBV9	TRBJ2-3	TGTGCCAGCAGCGTTGGATTAGCGGGGGCTAGCACAGATACGCAGTATTTT	CASSVGLAGASTDTQYF
.	.	TRBV7-9	TRBJ2-2	TGTGCCAGCAGCGCCCCAGGCGGTGTGGGAGCCGGGGAGCTGTTTTTT	CASSAPGGVGAGELFF
.	.	TRBV14	TRBJ2-1	TGTGCCAGCAGTTCCCAGTCGTCCTACAATGAGCAGTTCTTC	CASSSQSSYNEQFF
.	.	TRBV10-3	TRBJ2-2	TGTGCCATCAGCCCCGTAAACACCGGGGAGCTGTTTTTT	CAISPVNTGELFF
.	TRBD1	TRBV2	TRBJ2-7	TGTGCCAGCAGAGACGGGACAGGGAGACGTTCATACGAGCAGTACTTC	CASRDGTGRRSYEQYF
few	.	TRBV6-5	TRBJ2-5	TGTGCCAGCAGTTACACCCTTACAGGGACCCAAGAGACCCAGTACTTC	CASSYTLTGTQETQYF
.	TRBD1	TRBV7-2	TRBJ2-7	TGTGCCAGCAGTCGACAGGGGGCGTTATACTACGAGCAGTACTTC	CASSRQGALYYEQYF
.	TRBD1	TRBV5-1	TRBJ1-1	TGCGCCAGCAGCCCGAACCCGACAGGGGAGGGCACTGAAGCTTTCTTT	CASSPNPTGEGTEAFF
.	TRBD1	TRBV29-1	TRBJ1-6	TGCAGCGTTGCGGACAGGACGAATTCACCCCTCCACTTT	CSVADRTNSPLHF
.	.	TRBV3-1/TRBV3-2	TRBJ2-5	TGTGCCAGCAGCCGGCTGGGAGTGGAGACCCAGTACTTC	CASSRLGVETQYF
.	.	TRBV4-1	TRBJ2-7	TGCGCCAGCAGCGTCAGGGAAAGCGACGAGCAGTACTTC	CASSVRESDEQYF
once	.	TRBV18	TRBJ2-5	TGTGCCAGCTCCCTTTGGGCCGGAGAGACCCAGTACTTC	CASSLWAGETQYF
.	.	TRBV30	TRBJ1-1	TGTGCCTGGGGGGCCCCCCGGGGACAGAACACTGAAGCTTTCTTT	CAWGAPRGQNTEAFF
.	.	TRBV6-1	TRBJ1-2	TGTGCCAGCAGCTCTCAGGACAGAGCTAACTATGGCTACACCTTC	CASSSQDRANYGYTF